This TCR beta chain is drawn from a study of blood T cell repertoires in COVID-19. As for the study in general: Both acute and convalescent COVID-19 samples were obtained from the United States, Italy and Spain. PBMCs, B-cell-depleted T cells, or T cells were the source of the cDNA or gDNA that made up the material.

Authors' methods: By means of reference gene primer amplification, nucleated cell counts were estimated. Clones were read by immunoSEQ multiplex PCR, and TCRdb kept only the in-frame ones, dropping some. That table furnishes V, J and clone size, whereas the DNA furnished D and trimming. The sample has 120,000 or so clones, 87% seen once. Sequenced: peripheral blood. The clonotype comes from an older woman with acute or convalescent COVID-19.

CDR3 sequence: CASSLSRRGEQYF. In DNA form, the CDR3 reads TGTGCCAGCAGTCTATCCAGACGAGGCGAGCAGTACTTC. V usage is TRBV12-3 or TRBV12-4 and J usage is TRBJ2-7; the D is unclear. Trimming stripped 5 bases from V and 6 bases from J, with 14 bases between. This CDR3 region has 13 residues.